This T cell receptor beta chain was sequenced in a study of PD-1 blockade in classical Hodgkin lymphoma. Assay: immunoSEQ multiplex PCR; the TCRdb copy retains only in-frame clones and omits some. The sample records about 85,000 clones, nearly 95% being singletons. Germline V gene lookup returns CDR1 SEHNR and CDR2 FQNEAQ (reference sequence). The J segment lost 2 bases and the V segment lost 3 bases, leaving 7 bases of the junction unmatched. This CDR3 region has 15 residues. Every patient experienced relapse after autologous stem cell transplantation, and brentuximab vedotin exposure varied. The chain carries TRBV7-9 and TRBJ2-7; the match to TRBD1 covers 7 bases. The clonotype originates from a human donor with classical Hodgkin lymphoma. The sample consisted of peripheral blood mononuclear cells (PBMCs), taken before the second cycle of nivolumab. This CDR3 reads CASSFIWDSTYEQYF. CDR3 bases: TGTGCCAGCAGCTTTATTTGGGACAGTACCTACGAGCAGTACTTC.